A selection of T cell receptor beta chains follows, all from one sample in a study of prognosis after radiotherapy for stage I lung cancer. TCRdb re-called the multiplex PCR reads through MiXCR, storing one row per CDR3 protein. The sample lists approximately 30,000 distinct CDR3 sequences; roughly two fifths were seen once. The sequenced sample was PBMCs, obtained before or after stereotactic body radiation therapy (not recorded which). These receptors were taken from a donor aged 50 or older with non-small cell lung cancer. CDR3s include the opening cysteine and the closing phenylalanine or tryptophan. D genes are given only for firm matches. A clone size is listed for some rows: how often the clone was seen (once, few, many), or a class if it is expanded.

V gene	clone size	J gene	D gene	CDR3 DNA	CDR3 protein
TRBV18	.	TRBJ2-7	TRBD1	TGTGCCAGCTCACCGCCCACAGGGGACCTCCGCCGGGAGCAGTACTTC	CASSPPTGDLRREQYF
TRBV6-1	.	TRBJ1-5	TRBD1	TGTGCCAGCAGCAGCCAGAAGACAGGGGCTCAGCCCCAGCATTTT	CASSSQKTGAQPQHF
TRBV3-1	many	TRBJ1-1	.	TGTGCCAGCAGATCTAGTCAGGGTTGGACTGAAGCTTTCTTT	CASRSSQGWTEAFF
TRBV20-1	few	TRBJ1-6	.	TGCAGTGCTACCAGACAACGGAATAATTCACCCCTCCACTTT	CSATRQRNNSPLHF
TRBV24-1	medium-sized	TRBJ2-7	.	TGTGCCACCAGTGATTTGGGGGCGCGCGGGACCTACGAGCAGTACTTC	CATSDLGARGTYEQYF
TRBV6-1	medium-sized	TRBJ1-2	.	TGTGCCAGCAGTGGGAGGGACTTCTATGGCTACACCTTC	CASSGRDFYGYTF
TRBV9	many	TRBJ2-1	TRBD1	TGTGCCAGCAGCGAGTTCCCGGGACAGGGGATCTACAATGAGCAGTTCTTC	CASSEFPGQGIYNEQFF
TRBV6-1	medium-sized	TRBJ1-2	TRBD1	TGTGCCAGCAGTGGGACAGGGTATTATGGCTACACCTTC	CASSGTGYYGYTF
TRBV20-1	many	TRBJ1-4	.	TGCAGTGCTAGACCGCCAGGAGATGAAAAACTGTTTTTT	CSARPPGDEKLFF
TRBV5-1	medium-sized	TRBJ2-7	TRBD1	TGCGCCAGCAGCGGGGGACAGGGGGTGAACTACGAGCAGTACTTC	CASSGGQGVNYEQYF
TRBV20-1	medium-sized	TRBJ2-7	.	TGCAGTGCTAGTGTTACTGGCTACGAGCAGTACTTC	CSASVTGYEQYF
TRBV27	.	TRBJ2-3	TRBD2	TGTGCCAGCAGTTCTCGACTAGCGGGGACAGATACGCAGTATTTT	CASSSRLAGTDTQYF
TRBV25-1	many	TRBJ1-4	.	TGTGCCAGCGGATCACGGGCCGATAATGAAAAACTGTTTTTT	CASGSRADNEKLFF
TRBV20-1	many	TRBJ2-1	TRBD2	TGCAGTGCTAGCCCAGCGGGACTAGCGGGAGTGGATGAGCAGTTCTTC	CSASPAGLAGVDEQFF
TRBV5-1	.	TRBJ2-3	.	TGCGCCAGCAGTTTGGGGTCAGCGTGGGGCACAGATACGCAGTATTTT	CASSLGSAWGTDTQYF
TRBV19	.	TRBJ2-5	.	TGTGCCAGTAATACAGGCGGTAGCGAAGAGACCCAGTACTTC	CASNTGGSEETQYF
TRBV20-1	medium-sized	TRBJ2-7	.	TGCAGTGCTAGAGACGGCTACTCCTACGAGCAGTACTTC	CSARDGYSYEQYF